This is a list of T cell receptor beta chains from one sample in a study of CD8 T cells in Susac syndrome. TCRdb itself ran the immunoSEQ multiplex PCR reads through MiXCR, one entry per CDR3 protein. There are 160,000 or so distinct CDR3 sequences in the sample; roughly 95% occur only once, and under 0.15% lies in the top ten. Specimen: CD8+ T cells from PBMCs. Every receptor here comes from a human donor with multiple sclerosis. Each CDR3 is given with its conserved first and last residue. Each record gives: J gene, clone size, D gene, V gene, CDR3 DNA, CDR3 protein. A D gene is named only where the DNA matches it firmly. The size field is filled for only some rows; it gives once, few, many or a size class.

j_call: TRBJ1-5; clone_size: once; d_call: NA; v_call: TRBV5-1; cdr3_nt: TGCGCCAGCAGCTTGAGAGGGGCTAGCAATCAGCCCCAGCATTTT; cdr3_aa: CASSLRGASNQPQHF
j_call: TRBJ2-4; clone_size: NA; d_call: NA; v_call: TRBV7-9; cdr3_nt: TGTGCCAGCAGCTTAGCGGATCATAGGGACAAAAACATTCAGTACTTC; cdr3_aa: CASSLADHRDKNIQYF
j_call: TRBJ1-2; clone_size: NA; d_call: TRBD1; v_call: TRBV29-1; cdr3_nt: TGCAGCGTTGAAGGGACAGGGGGCTTTAACTATGGCTACACCTTC; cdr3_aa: CSVEGTGGFNYGYTF
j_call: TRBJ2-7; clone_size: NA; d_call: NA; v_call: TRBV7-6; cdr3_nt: TGTGCCAGCAGCCTCGATTACAGGGCCGGCGACGAGCAGTACTTC; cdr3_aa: CASSLDYRAGDEQYF
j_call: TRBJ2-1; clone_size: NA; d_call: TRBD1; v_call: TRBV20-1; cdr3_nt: TGCAGTGCCGGATCAGGGGGCGCGTACAATGAGCAGTTCTTC; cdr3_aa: CSAGSGGAYNEQFF
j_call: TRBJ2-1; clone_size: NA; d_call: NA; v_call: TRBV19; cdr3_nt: TGTGCCAGTAGTATAGATGCTTCCTCCTACAATGAGCAGTTCTTC; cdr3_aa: CASSIDASSYNEQFF
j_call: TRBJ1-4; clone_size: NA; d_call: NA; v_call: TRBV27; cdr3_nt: TGTGCCAGCAGTTTCAGAGGTGAAAAACTGTTTTTT; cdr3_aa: CASSFRGEKLFF
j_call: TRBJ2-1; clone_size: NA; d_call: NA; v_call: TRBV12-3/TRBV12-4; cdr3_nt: TGTGCCAGCAGTTTTCGGGTCGACGGTGAGCAGTTCTTC; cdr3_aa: CASSFRVDGEQFF
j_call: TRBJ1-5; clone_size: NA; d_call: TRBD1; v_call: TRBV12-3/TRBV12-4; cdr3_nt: TGTGCCAGCAGTTCACAGGGGCCGAATCAGCCCCAGCATTTT; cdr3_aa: CASSSQGPNQPQHF
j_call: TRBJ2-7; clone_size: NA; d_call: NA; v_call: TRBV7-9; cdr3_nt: TGTGCCAGCAGCTTAGGGGCAGGGCTAAGCTCCTACGAGCAGTACTTC; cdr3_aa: CASSLGAGLSSYEQYF
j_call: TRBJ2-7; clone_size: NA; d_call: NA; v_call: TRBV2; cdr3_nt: TGTGCCAGCAGTCAAGGAGCTACCTACGAGCAGTACTTC; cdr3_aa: CASSQGATYEQYF
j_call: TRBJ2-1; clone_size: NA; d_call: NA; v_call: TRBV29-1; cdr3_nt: TGCAGCGTTGAAGACTGGACACACGACAATGAGCAGTTCTTC; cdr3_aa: CSVEDWTHDNEQFF
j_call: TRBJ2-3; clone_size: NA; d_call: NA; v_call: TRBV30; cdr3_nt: TGTGCCTGGATTGAGGTGCGGGTTCCAGATACGCAGTATTTT; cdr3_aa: CAWIEVRVPDTQYF
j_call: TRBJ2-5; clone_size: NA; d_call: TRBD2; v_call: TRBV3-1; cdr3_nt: TGTGCCAGCAGCCCCAGCGGAGCGGGGGGGCCGGAGGAGACCCAGTACTTC; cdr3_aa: CASSPSGAGGPEETQYF
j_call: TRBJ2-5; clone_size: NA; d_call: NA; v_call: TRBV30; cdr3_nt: TGTGTCGGGGGCGAAGAGACCCAGTACTTC; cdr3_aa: CVGGEETQYF
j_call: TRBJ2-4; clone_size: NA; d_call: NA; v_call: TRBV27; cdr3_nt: TGTGCCAGCAGTTTTGCTCCGGTATCTCCCAAAAACATTCAGTACTTC; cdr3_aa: CASSFAPVSPKNIQYF
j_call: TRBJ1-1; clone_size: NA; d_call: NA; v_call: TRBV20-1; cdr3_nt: TGCAGTGCTAGCGGCGGAAGGGTGAGGAACACTGAAGCTTTCTTT; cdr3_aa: CSASGGRVRNTEAFF
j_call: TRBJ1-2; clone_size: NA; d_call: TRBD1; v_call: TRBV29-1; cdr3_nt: TGCAGCGTTGAAGATTTTGGCAGGGGGGACTATGGCTACACCTTC; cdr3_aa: CSVEDFGRGDYGYTF
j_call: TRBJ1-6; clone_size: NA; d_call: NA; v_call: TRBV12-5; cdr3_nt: TGTGCTAGTGGGACCGGGGGCAGGGATAGTTCACCCCTCCACTTT; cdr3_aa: CASGTGGRDSSPLHF
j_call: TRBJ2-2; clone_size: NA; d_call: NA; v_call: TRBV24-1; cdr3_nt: TGTGCCACCAGTCCTTCCATAGGGGAAACCGGGGAGCTGTTTTTT; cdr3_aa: CATSPSIGETGELFF
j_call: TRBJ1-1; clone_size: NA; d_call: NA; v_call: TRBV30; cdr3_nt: TGTGCCTGGAGTGCCGGGACTCACTTGAACACTGAAGCTTTCTTT; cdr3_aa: CAWSAGTHLNTEAFF
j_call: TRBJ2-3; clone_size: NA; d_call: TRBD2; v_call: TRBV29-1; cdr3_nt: TGCAGCGTTGAACCGACTAGCTCCCTCACAGATACGCAGTATTTT; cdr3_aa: CSVEPTSSLTDTQYF
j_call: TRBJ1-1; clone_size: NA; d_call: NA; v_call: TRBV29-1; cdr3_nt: TGCAGCGAGACGACAGGTTCGATGAACACTGAAGCTTTCTTT; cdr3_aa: CSETTGSMNTEAFF
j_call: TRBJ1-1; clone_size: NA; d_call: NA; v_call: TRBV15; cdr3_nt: TGTGCCACCAGCAGGGCAAATATTCCAGGGTTGGTGAACACTGAAGCTTTCTTT; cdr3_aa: CATSRANIPGLVNTEAFF
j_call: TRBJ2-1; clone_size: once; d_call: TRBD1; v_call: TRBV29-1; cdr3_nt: TGCAGCGTTCCACAGGGGGCGGACTACAATGAGCAGTTCTTC; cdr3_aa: CSVPQGADYNEQFF
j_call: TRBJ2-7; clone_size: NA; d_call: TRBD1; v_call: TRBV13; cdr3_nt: TGTGCCAGCAGCCCGGACAGGTTGGGCTCCTACGAGCAGTACTTC; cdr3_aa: CASSPDRLGSYEQYF
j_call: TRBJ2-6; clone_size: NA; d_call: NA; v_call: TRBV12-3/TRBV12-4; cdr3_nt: TGTGCCAGCAGTGAGAGGGGGAACTCTGGGGCCAACGTCCTGACTTTC; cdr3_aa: CASSERGNSGANVLTF
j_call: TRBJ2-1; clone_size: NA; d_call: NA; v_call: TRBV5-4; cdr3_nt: TGTGCCAGCAGCCCGAAGGGCCAGTACAATGAGCAGTTCTTC; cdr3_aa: CASSPKGQYNEQFF
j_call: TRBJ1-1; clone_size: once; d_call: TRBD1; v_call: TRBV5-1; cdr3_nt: TGCGCCAGCAGCCCAGGACAGGGTGATGCTGAAGCTTTCTTT; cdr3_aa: CASSPGQGDAEAFF
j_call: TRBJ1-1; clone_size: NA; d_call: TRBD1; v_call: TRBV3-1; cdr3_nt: TGTGCCAGCAGCCAAGAAGGGGGCGCGGAAGCTTTCTTT; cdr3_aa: CASSQEGGAEAFF
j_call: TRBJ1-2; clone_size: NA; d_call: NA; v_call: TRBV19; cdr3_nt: TGTGCCAGTATGGTGTGGGGGAGCTACACCTTC; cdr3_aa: CASMVWGSYTF
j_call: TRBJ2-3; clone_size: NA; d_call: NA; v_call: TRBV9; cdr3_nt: TGTGCCAGCAGCGTAGCTGGACAGAGGGTAGATACGCAGTATTTT; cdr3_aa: CASSVAGQRVDTQYF
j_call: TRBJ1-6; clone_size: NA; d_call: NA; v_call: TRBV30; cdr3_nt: TGTGCCTGGAGTTTAGATAATTCACCCCTCCACTTT; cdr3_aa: CAWSLDNSPLHF
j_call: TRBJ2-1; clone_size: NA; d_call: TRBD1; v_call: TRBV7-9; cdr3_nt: TGTGCCAGCAGACAGGGGGTTAGGAATGAGCAGTTCTTC; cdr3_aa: CASRQGVRNEQFF
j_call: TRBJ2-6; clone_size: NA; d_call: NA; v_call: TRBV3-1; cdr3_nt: TGTGCCAGCAGTCCACATGGGGGTGGCAACGTCCTGACTTTC; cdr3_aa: CASSPHGGGNVLTF
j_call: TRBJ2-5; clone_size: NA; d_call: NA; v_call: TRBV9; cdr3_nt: TGTGCCAGCAGCACCAGAGTCCGGGACGCTAAAGAGACCCAGTACTTC; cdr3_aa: CASSTRVRDAKETQYF
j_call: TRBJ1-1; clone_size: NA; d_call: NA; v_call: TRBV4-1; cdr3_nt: TGCGCCAGCAGCCAGGTTAACCGAGGAACTGAAGCTTTCTTT; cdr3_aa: CASSQVNRGTEAFF
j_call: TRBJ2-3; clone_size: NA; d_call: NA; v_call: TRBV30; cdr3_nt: TGTGCCTGGAGTGAACTAGCCCTCCACACAGATACGCAGTATTTT; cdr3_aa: CAWSELALHTDTQYF
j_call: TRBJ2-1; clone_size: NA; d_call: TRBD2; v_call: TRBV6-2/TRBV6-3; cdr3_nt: TGTGCCAGCAGCTCTAGCGGGGGGGCCTGGGAGCAGTTCTTC; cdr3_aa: CASSSSGGAWEQFF
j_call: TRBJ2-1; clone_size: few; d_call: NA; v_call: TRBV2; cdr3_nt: TGTGCCAGCAGGGAGAGCTCCTACAATGAGCAGTTCTTC; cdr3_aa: CASRESSYNEQFF
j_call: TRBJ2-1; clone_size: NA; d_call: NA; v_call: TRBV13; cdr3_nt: TGTGCCAGCAGCTTAGAGGGGCCGTACCTGAGGAGTGAGCAGTTCTTC; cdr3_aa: CASSLEGPYLRSEQFF
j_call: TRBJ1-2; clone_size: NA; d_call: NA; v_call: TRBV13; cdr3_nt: TGTGCCAGCAGCTTAGGGCAGGGGCTTTATGGCTACACCTTC; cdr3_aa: CASSLGQGLYGYTF
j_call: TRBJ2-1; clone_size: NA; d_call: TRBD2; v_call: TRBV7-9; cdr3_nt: TGTGCCAGCAGCCCGAAGACTAGCGGGGGCGGATACAATGAGCAGTTCTTC; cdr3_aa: CASSPKTSGGGYNEQFF
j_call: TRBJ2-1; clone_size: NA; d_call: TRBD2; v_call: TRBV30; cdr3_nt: TGTGCCTGGATTAGTAGCGGGAATGAGCAGTTCTTC; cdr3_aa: CAWISSGNEQFF
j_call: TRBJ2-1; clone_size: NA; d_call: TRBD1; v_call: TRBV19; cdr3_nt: TGTGCCAGTAGTAGAGGACAGGGAATGGGCAATGAGCAGTTCTTC; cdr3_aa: CASSRGQGMGNEQFF
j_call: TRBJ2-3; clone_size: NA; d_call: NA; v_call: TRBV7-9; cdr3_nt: TGTGCCAGCAGCTTATTGGCCAGGGCAGATACGCAGTATTTT; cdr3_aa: CASSLLARADTQYF
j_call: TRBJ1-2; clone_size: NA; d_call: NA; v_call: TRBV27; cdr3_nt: TGTGCCAGCAGCCCGACAGTTAACTATGGCTACACCTTC; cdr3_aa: CASSPTVNYGYTF
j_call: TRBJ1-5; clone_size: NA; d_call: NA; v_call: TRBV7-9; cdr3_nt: TGTGCCAGCAGCTCGAAGGACGCCTGGACCCAGCATTTT; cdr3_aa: CASSSKDAWTQHF
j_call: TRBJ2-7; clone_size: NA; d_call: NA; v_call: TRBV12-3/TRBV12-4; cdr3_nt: TGTGCCAGCAGCCCCAGGGGAGGGACTGCCGAGCAGTACTTC; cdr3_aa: CASSPRGGTAEQYF
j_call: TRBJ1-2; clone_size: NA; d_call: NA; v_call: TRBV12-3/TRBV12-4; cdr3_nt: TGTGCCAGCAGTTTAGGGCAGGAAGATGGCTACACCTTC; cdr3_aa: CASSLGQEDGYTF
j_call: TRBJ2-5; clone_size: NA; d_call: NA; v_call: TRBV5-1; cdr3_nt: TGCGCCAGCAGCTTGTACGGGGCTAAGCAAGAGACCCAGTACTTC; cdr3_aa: CASSLYGAKQETQYF
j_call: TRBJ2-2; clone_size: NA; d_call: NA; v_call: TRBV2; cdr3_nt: TGTGCCAGCAGGTCGGAAAGGGGCGAAGACGGGGAGCTGTTTTTT; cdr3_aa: CASRSERGEDGELFF
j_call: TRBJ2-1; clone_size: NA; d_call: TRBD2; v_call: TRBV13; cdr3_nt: TGTGCCAGCAGCCCACCCCAGCGGGGGACTCTAGGTGAGCAGTTCTTC; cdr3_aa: CASSPPQRGTLGEQFF
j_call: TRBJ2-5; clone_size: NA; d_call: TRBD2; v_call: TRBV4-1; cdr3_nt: TGCGCCAGCAGCCCCACTAGCGGGGGGGCGCAGACCCAGTACTTC; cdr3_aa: CASSPTSGGAQTQYF